Given below is one TCR beta chain in context. As yet, its antigen is unknown. Profiled with immunoSEQ multiplex PCR; TCRdb holds only in-frame clones, not every one. The sample carries some 80,000 clones, about nine tenths recorded once. The record originates from a study of T cell responses to AZD1222 COVID-19 vaccine. Overall study findings and caveats: Donors were mostly white British, more females; clonal diversity possibly underestimated. With dominance at 160-218 and 743-854, vaccine-associated CD4 TCRs spanned spike. When two AZD1222 doses had been given, Spike-specific TCR breadth and depth rose.

The CDR3 loop spans 19 amino acids. Germline lookup yields CDR1 ENHRY and CDR2 SYGVKD. V lost 6 bases to trimming and J lost 2 bases; unmatched junction nucleotides: 19. The input for sequencing was peripheral blood, taken 28 days after the second AZD1222 dose. The chain carries TRBV10-3 and TRBJ1-2; 9 nucleotides agree with TRBD1. This clonotype was sampled from an adult who received the AZD1222 COVID-19 vaccine. CDR3 in amino acids: CAIRVTPQQGAATNYGYTF. CDR3 sequence (DNA): TGTGCCATCAGAGTGACCCCCCAACAGGGGGCGGCCACCAACTATGGCTACACCTTC.